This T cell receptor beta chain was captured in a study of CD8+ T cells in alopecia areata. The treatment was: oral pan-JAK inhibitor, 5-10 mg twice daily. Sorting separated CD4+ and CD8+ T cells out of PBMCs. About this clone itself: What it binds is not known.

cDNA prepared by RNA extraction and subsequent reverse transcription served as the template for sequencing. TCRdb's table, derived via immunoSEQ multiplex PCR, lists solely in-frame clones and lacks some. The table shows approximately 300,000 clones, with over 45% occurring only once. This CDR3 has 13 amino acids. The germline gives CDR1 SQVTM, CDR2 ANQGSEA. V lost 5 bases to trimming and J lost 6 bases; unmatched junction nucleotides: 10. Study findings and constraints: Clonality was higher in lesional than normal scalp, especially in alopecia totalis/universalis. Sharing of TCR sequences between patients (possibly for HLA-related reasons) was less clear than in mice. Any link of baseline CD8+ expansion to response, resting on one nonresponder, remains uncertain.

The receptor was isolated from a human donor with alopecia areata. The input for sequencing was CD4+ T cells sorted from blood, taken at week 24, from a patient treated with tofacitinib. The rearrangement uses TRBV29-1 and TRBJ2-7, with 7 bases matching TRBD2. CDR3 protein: CSVPGGQSLEQYF. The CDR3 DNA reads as TGCAGCGTTCCGGGGGGTCAGAGTCTCGAGCAGTACTTC.